The 30 T cell receptor beta chains below come from one sample, sequenced in a study of CD4 T cells in relation to SARS-CoV-2 and coronaviruses. The table came from immunoSEQ multiplex PCR; TCRdb's copy has only in-frame clones and leaves some out. This sample yields about 37,000 clones, of which approximately 83% are seen a single time; 3.1% belongs to the top ten. The sequencing sample was made of memory CD4+ T cells from PBMCs. The source is an adult with COVID-19.

In DNA, the CDR3 is TGTGCCAGCAGCGTTCAGGGGGCCCTAGGCGAGCAGTACTTC. Translated, it gives CASSVQGALGEQYF. V usage is TRBV5-5 and J usage is TRBJ2-7; 8 positions agree with TRBD1. There are 14 residues in the CDR3. Germline V gene data show CDR1 as SGHKS and CDR2 as YYEKEE (reference sequence). J lost 6 bases, V lost 4 bases, and 9 bases had no gene match.

The chain couples TRBV20-1 to TRBJ2-5; possibly TRBD2 for D (6 bases). V was trimmed by 3 bases and J by 4 bases, leaving 15 bases between them. Germline V gene data show CDR1 as DFQATT and CDR2 as SNEGSKA (reference sequence). The CDR3 covers 14 residues. The CDR3 region is CSASRAGGGETQYF. As DNA, the CDR3 is TGCAGTGCTAGTCGAGCGGGTGGGGGAGAGACCCAGTACTTC.

In this sample, this clone turned up once. The rearrangement joins TRBV28 to TRBJ2-1, with 10 bases aligning to TRBD2. The CDR3 contains 13 residues. Unmatched junction bases numbered 2, after V lost 6 bases and J lost 6 bases. The V gene's germline CDR1 is MDHEN and CDR2 SYDVKM. The CDR3 region is CASRRTSGNEQFF. Written as DNA, the CDR3 is TGTGCCAGCAGGCGGACTAGCGGCAATGAGCAGTTCTTC.

The chain links TRBV11-2 to TRBJ2-5, with a tentative D call TRBD1 (5 bases). This CDR3 has 13 amino acids. Germline-derived CDR1 and CDR2 are SGHAT and FQNNGV. Trimming removed 5 bases from V and 1 base from J, with 8 bases in between. DNA of the CDR3: TGTGCCAGCAGCGGGGCGATCCAAGAGACCCAGTACTTC. Its translation: CASSGAIQETQYF.

The J gene is TRBJ1-2, the V gene TRBV4-1; D is undetermined. The V end lost 3 bases, the J end lost 3 bases, and 14 bases lay between the germline ends. Germline assignment: CDR1 MGHRA and CDR2 YSYEKL. The CDR3 is made up of 15 amino acids. The CDR3 loop reads CASSHPTATDYGYTF. The CDR3 nucleotides are TGCGCCAGCAGCCATCCCACAGCAACCGACTATGGCTACACCTTC.

The V gene is TRBV6-1, the J gene TRBJ1-1; D gene uncertain. Trimming took off 2 bases at V and 1 base at J, with 14 bases between the two ends. The CDR3 totals 16 residues. Germline V gene lookup returns CDR1 MNHNS and CDR2 SASEGT. Here the CDR3 reads CASSESSWQKNTEAFF. CDR3 sequence (DNA): TGTGCCAGCAGTGAAAGTTCTTGGCAGAAGAACACTGAAGCTTTCTTT.

The J gene is TRBJ1-3, the V gene TRBV7-2; D gene ambiguous. The germline V gene encodes CDR1 SGHTA and CDR2 FQGNSA. The V and J ends lost 3 bases and 4 bases respectively, with 4 bases between them. There are 12 residues in the CDR3. The CDR3 spells CASSFRGNTIYF. DNA for the CDR3: TGTGCCAGCAGCTTTCGGGGAAACACCATATATTTT.

The chain joins TRBV6-4 to TRBJ2-7; D is undetermined. Trimming took off 2 bases at V and 2 bases at J, with 10 bases between the two ends. CDR1 is MRHNA and CDR2 is SNTAGT in the germline V gene. CDR3 length equals 14 residues. The CDR3 region is CASSDVYLAYEQYF. For the CDR3, the DNA is TGTGCCAGCAGTGACGTCTACCTCGCCTACGAGCAGTACTTC.

The chain employs TRBV7-2 and TRBJ1-2, with D perhaps matching TRBD1 (5 bases). Trimming cost V 0 bases and J 7 bases, with 9 bases left between them. There are 13 residues in the CDR3. Germline-derived CDR1 and CDR2 are SGHTA and FQGNSA. CDR3 residues: CASSLAQGGGYTF. The CDR3 coding sequence is TGTGCCAGCAGCTTAGCCCAGGGAGGTGGCTACACCTTC. Full variable domain (remainder filled in from reference TRBV7-2 and TRBJ1-2): GAGVSQSPSNKVTEKGKDVELRCDPISGHTALYWYRQSLGQGLEFLIYFQGNSAPDKSGLPSDRFSAERTGGSVSTLTIQRTQQEDSAVYLCASSLAQGGGYTFGSGTRLTVV.

The chain combines TRBV5-4 with TRBJ2-3; 10 nucleotides match TRBD1. The junction had 2 bases not matched to a gene; V was cut back by 3 bases and J by 1 base. Looked up from germline, CDR1 is SGHNT and CDR2 is YYREEE (reference sequence). CDR3 size: 15 residues. The CDR3: CASSSDRGRTDTQYF. The CDR3 DNA reads as TGTGCCAGCAGCTCAGACAGGGGGCGCACAGATACGCAGTATTTT.

V usage is TRBV10-3 and J usage is TRBJ1-2; D unclear. Trimming took 5 bases from V and 0 from J, leaving 7 bases between them. The germline V gene encodes CDR1 ENHRY and CDR2 SYGVKD. The CDR3 sequence is 13 residues long. CDR3 region: CAISREANYGYTF. The CDR3 DNA reads TGTGCCATCAGTAGAGAAGCTAACTATGGCTACACCTTC.

The rearrangement links TRBV29-1 to TRBJ2-7; D remains ambiguous. V shed 6 bases and J shed 3 bases, with 18 bases lying between them. This CDR3 is 14 amino acids long. Per the germline V gene, CDR1 is SQVTM and CDR2 is ANQGSEA. This chain's CDR3 is CSVVGPLGIYEQYF. The CDR3, as DNA: TGCAGCGTCGTCGGCCCTTTGGGGATCTACGAGCAGTACTTC.

V is TRBV5-1 and J is TRBJ2-2, with TRBD2 matching 13 bases. Germline V gene lookup returns CDR1 SGHRS and CDR2 YFSETQ. V lost 2 bases, J lost 4 bases, and 5 bases stayed unmatched. The CDR3 spans 17 residues. CDR3: CASSLLAGGPGTGELFF. The CDR3 region has the DNA TGCGCCAGCAGCTTACTAGCGGGAGGGCCTGGCACCGGGGAGCTGTTTTTT.

J is TRBJ2-1 and V is TRBV28, with 11 bases aligning to TRBD1. CDR1 and CDR2 (germline): MDHEN, SYDVKM. The CDR3 runs 15 residues. The ends lost 5 bases at V and 4 bases at J; junction bases unmatched: 4. As DNA, the CDR3 is TGTGCCAGCAGTGGACAGGGGGCTACTTACAATGAGCAGTTCTTC. Amino acids: CASSGQGATYNEQFF.

This chain connects TRBV30 to TRBJ2-7; tentatively, D is TRBD2 (6 bases). Per germline, CDR1 GTSNPN and CDR2 SVGIG (reference sequence). V lost 5 bases and J lost 4, with 24 bases in between. The CDR3 covers 16 residues. The chain's CDR3 is CAWVPPRGALRYEQYF. The CDR3 region has the DNA TGTGCCTGGGTCCCCCCCCGCGGGGCCTTGAGGTACGAGCAGTACTTC.

In DNA form, the CDR3 reads TGTGCCAGCGCGCGCGGGCTGGGACTAGCGGGCTTGGCCACCGGGGAGCTGTTTTTT. This translates into CASARGLGLAGLATGELFF. The chain is built from TRBV28 and TRBJ2-2, with 12 bases fitting TRBD2. The junction had 17 bases not matched to a gene; V was cut back by 8 bases and J by 4 bases. CDR1 is MDHEN and CDR2 is SYDVKM in the germline V gene. This CDR3 spans 19 amino acids. Supplemented by reference TRBV28 and TRBJ2-2, the full variable domain reads DVKVTQSSRYLVKRTGEKVFLECVQDMDHENMFWYRQDPGLGLRLIYFSYDVKMKEKGDIPEGYSVSREKKERFSLILESASTNQTSMYLCASARGLGLAGLATGELFFGEGSRLTVL.

The chain has TRBV7-3 and TRBJ2-2, with 8 bases identical to TRBD2. The CDR3 sequence is 20 residues long. Germline V lookup: CDR1 SGHTA, CDR2 FQGTGA. The J segment lost 6 bases and the V segment lost 2 bases, leaving 20 bases of the junction unmatched. The CDR3 spells CASSLFKPEVVAGFAGELFF. DNA of the CDR3: TGTGCCAGCAGCTTATTCAAGCCTGAGGTGGTAGCGGGATTTGCCGGGGAGCTGTTTTTT.

This sequence joins TRBV2 and TRBJ1-1; possibly TRBD1 for D (6 bases). CDR1 is SNHLY and CDR2 is FYNNEI in the germline V gene. Between the trimmed V and J ends, which lost 5 bases and 2 bases, there was a span of 9 bases. The CDR3 is 13 residues long. The CDR3 DNA follows: TGTGCCAGCAGTTGGGGGCCTAACACTGAAGCTTTCTTT. Translated: CASSWGPNTEAFF.

V gene TRBV21-1 combines with J gene TRBJ1-2. TRBV21-1 is reported as a pseudogene. CDR3 length equals 17 residues. The CDR3 loop reads CASSKVAGPLANYGYTF. In nucleotides, the CDR3 is TGTGCCAGCAGCAAAGTCGCGGGGCCCTTAGCTAACTATGGCTACACCTTC.

This clone was observed a single time. The chain couples TRBV28 to TRBJ2-7, with TRBD1 matching 8 bases. Germline loops: CDR1 MDHEN, CDR2 SYDVKM. The CDR3 is 15 residues long. V lost 1 base to trimming and J lost 1 base; unmatched junction nucleotides: 3. Here the CDR3 reads CASSLYRGVSYEQYF. For the CDR3, the DNA is TGTGCCAGCAGTTTATACAGGGGGGTATCCTACGAGCAGTACTTC. The full variable domain, its missing parts supplied by reference TRBV28 and TRBJ2-7, is DVKVTQSSRYLVKRTGEKVFLECVQDMDHENMFWYRQDPGLGLRLIYFSYDVKMKEKGDIPEGYSVSREKKERFSLILESASTNQTSMYLCASSLYRGVSYEQYFGPGTRLTVT.

The chain carries TRBV10-1 and TRBJ2-5, with D hard to call. The CDR3 extends over 13 amino acids. V lost 0 bases and J 13 bases, leaving 15 bases between the germline ends. Looked up from germline, CDR1 is WNHNN and CDR2 is SYGVQD (reference sequence). The CDR3 protein is CASSESGSPARYF. The CDR3 DNA sequence: TGCGCCAGCAGTGAGTCGGGCAGCCCAGCTCGGTACTTC.

In its sample, this clone was seen once. This chain connects TRBV2 to TRBJ1-5; tentatively, D is TRBD1 (5 bases). Germline CDR1 reads SNHLY; CDR2 reads FYNNEI. Trimming removed 2 bases at V and 4 bases at J, with 9 bases between. This CDR3 spans 14 amino acids. In DNA, the CDR3 is TGTGCCAGCAGTGAATCGGGACTAAATCAGCCCCAGCATTTT. Amino acid sequence: CASSESGLNQPQHF.

The chain couples TRBV27 to TRBJ2-7; D may be TRBD2 (7 bases). Trimming left V 3 bases short and J 2 bases short, with 11 bases between. The CDR3 covers 14 residues. Germline assignment: CDR1 MNHEY and CDR2 SMNVEV (reference sequence). CDR3 sequence: CASSFMRGPYEQYF. The CDR3 region has the DNA TGTGCCAGCAGTTTTATGCGGGGGCCCTACGAGCAGTACTTC.

The chain recombines TRBV19 with TRBJ2-6; maybe TRBD1 (6 bases). Germline CDR1 is LNHDA and CDR2 is SQIVND (reference sequence). There are 12 residues in the CDR3. V lost 8 bases to trimming and J lost 7 bases, with 9 bases between them. CDR3 residues: CASLQGANVLTF. The CDR3 coding sequence is TGTGCCAGTTTACAGGGAGCCAACGTCCTGACTTTC.

The chain employs TRBV5-4 and TRBJ2-7, with TRBD1 as a possible D gene (5 bases). V lost 4 bases and J lost 6, with 14 bases in between. This CDR3 spans 13 amino acids. Germline V lookup: CDR1 SGHNT, CDR2 YYREEE (reference sequence). CDR3 sequence (DNA): TGTGCCAGCAGCCCCCCAAGGGGTGGCGAGCAGTACTTC. Its translation: CASSPPRGGEQYF.

The chain's CDR3 is CASSSLRRTEETQYF. DNA of the CDR3: TGTGCCAGCAGTTCCCTTCGCCGGACAGAAGAGACCCAGTACTTC. The chain has TRBV27 and TRBJ2-5; weak D call: TRBD1 (6 bases). Germline assignment: CDR1 MNHEY and CDR2 SMNVEV (reference sequence). V was trimmed by 4 bases and J by 3 bases, leaving 15 bases between them. CDR3 length: 15 amino acids.

The chain employs TRBV6-5 and TRBJ1-5; no definite D call. V was shortened by 8 bases and J by 0 bases, with 11 bases between the two germline ends. Looked up from germline, CDR1 is MNHEY and CDR2 is SVGAGI. The CDR3 runs to 14 residues. The CDR3 DNA follows: TGTGCCAGCGCAGGAGAATATAGCAATCAGCCCCAGCATTTT. Residues: CASAGEYSNQPQHF.

V is TRBV2 and J is TRBJ2-7; D possibly matches TRBD1 or TRBD2 (5 bases each). CDR3 length: 12 amino acids. The V end was cut by 6 bases, the J end by 7 bases, with 13 bases between. Looked up from germline, CDR1 is SNHLY and CDR2 is FYNNEI. In nucleotides, the CDR3 is TGTGCCAGCAGGGACGGGGCTAGGGAGCAGTACTTC. Amino acids: CASRDGAREQYF.

This chain joins TRBV12-3 or TRBV12-4 and TRBJ2-5; D unclear. V lost 5 bases, J lost 4 bases, and 8 bases lay in between. The length of the CDR3 is 12 residues. In nucleotides, the CDR3 is TGTGCCAGCAGTCCGCGGACAGAGACCCAGTACTTC. This translates into CASSPRTETQYF.

This clone appeared once. The chain links TRBV24-1 to TRBJ1-1, with D perhaps matching TRBD1 (6 bases). V was clipped by 3 bases and J by 6 bases, with 10 bases between them. Germline values: CDR1 KGHDR, CDR2 SFDVKD. The CDR3 has 13 amino acids. The CDR3 loop reads CATSDTRTAEAFF. CDR3 nucleotide sequence: TGTGCCACCAGTGATACTAGGACAGCTGAAGCTTTCTTT.